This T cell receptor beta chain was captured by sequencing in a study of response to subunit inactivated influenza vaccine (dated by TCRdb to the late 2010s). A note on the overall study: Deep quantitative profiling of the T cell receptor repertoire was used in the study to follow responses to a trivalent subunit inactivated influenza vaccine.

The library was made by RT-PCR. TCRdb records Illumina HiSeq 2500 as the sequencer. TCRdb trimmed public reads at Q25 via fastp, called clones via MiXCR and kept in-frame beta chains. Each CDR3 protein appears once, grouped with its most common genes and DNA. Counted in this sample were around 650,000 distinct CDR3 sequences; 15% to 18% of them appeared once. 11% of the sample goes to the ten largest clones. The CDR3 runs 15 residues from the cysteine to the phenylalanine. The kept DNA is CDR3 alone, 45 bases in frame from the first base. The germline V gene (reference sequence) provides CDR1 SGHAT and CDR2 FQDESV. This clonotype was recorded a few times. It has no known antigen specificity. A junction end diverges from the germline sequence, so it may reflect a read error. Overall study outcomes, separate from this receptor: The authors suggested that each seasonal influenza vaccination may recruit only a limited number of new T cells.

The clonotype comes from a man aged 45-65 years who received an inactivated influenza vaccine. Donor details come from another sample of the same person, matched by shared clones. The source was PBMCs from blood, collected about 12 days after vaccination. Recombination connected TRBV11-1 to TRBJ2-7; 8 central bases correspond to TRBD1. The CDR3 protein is CASTLTSLDRAEQYF. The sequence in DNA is TGTGCCAGCACCTTAACGTCCCTGGACAGGGCCGAGCAGTACTTC.